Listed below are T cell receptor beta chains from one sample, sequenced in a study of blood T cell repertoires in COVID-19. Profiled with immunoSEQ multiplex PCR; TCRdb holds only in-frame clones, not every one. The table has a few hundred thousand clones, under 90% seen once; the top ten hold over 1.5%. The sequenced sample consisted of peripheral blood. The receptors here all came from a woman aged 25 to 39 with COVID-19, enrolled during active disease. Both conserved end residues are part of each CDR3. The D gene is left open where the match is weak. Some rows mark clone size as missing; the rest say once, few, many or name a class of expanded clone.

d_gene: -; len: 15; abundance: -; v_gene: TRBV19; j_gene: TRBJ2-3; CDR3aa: CASTISQGSTDTQYF; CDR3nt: TGTGCCAGTACCATTAGCCAGGGTAGCACAGATACGCAGTATTTT
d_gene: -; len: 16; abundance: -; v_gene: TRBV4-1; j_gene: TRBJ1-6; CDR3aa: CASSPSPARVGSPLHF; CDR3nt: TGCGCCAGCAGCCCCTCCCCGGCCAGGGTTGGTTCACCCCTCCACTTT
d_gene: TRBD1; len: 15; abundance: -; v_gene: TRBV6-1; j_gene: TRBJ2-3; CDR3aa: CASSEGDRDADTQYF; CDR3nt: TGTGCCAGCAGTGAAGGGGACAGGGATGCAGATACGCAGTATTTT
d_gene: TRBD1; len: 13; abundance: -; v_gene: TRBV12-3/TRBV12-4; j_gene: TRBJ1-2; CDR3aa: CASSYPGTEGYTF; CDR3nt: TGTGCCAGCAGTTACCCCGGGACAGAGGGCTACACCTTC
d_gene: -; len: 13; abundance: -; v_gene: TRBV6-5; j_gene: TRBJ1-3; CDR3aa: CASSRGSGNTIYF; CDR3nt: TGTGCCAGCAGTAGAGGTTCTGGAAACACCATATATTTT
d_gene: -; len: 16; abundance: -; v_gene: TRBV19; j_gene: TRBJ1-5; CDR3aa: CASSIELRGGRQPQHF; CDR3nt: TGTGCCAGTAGTATAGAGCTGAGAGGGGGTAGGCAGCCCCAGCATTTT
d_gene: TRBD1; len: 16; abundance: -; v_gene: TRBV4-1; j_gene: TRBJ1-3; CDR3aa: CASSQDGTGVGNTIYF; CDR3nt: TGCGCCAGCAGCCAAGATGGGACAGGGGTTGGAAACACCATATATTTT
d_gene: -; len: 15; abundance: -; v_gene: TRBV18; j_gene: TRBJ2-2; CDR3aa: CASSLTTGSTGELFF; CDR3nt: TGTGCCAGCTCACTAACCACAGGGTCAACCGGGGAGCTGTTTTTT
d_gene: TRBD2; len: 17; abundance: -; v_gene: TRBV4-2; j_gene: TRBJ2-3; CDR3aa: CASSQVRGAGGPDTQYF; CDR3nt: TGTGCCAGCAGCCAAGTACGGGGAGCGGGGGGCCCGGATACGCAGTATTTT
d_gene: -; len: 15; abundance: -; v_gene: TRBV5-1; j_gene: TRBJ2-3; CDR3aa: CASSISSGSVDTQYF; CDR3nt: TGCGCCAGCAGCATTTCTTCAGGGTCGGTAGATACGCAGTATTTT
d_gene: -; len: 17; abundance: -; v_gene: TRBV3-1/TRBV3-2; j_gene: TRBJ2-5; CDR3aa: CASSLPPDSAGGETQYF; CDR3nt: TGTGCCAGCAGCCTCCCCCCGGACTCGGCGGGTGGCGAGACCCAGTACTTC
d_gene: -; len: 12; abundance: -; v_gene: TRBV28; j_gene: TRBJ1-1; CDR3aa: CASSSGGDKAFF; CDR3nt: TGTGCCAGCAGTTCGGGCGGGGATAAGGCTTTCTTT
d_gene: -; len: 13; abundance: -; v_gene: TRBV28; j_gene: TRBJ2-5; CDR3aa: CASSLAGSETQYF; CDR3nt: TGTGCCAGCAGTTTAGCAGGGTCTGAGACCCAGTACTTC
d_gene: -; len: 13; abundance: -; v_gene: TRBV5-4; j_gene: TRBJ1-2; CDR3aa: CASSFSGDYGYTF; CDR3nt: TGTGCCAGCAGCTTCTCCGGGGACTATGGCTACACCTTC
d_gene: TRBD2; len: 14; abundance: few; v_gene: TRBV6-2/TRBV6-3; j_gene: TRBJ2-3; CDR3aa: CASSRTSDTDTQYF; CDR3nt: TGTGCCAGCAGTCGGACTAGCGACACAGATACGCAGTATTTT
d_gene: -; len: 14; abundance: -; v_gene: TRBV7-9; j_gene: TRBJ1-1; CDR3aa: CASSLDRGNTEAFF; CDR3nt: TGTGCCAGCAGCTTAGATCGGGGGAACACTGAAGCTTTCTTT
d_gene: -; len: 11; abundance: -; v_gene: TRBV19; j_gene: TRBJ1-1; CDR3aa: CASSNRREAFF; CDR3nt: TGTGCCAGTAGTAACAGGAGAGAAGCTTTCTTT
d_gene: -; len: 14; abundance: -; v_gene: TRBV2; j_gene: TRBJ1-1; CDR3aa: CASSEPGRRTEAFF; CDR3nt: TGTGCCAGCAGTGAACCGGGAAGACGAACTGAAGCTTTCTTT
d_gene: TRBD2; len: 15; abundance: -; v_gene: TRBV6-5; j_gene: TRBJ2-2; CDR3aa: CASRRYSGGAGELFF; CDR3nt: TGTGCCAGCAGACGCTATAGCGGGGGGGCCGGGGAGCTGTTTTTT
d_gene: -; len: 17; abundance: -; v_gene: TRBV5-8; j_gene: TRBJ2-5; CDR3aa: CASSLGPGTTYQETQYF; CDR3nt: TGTGCCAGCAGCTTAGGCCCTGGGACAACGTACCAAGAGACCCAGTACTTC
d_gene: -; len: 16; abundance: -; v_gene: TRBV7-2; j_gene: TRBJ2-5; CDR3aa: CASSLVVGPAGETQYF; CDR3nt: TGTGCCAGCAGCTTAGTCGTTGGACCCGCGGGGGAGACCCAGTACTTC
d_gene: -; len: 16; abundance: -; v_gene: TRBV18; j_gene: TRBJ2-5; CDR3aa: CASSPYSSGYGETQYF; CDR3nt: TGTGCCAGCTCACCATATTCGTCAGGGTACGGGGAGACCCAGTACTTC
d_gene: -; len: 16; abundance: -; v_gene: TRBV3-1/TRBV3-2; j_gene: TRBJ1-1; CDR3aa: CASSPEEATWDTEAFF; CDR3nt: TGTGCCAGCAGCCCTGAGGAGGCAACCTGGGACACTGAAGCTTTCTTT
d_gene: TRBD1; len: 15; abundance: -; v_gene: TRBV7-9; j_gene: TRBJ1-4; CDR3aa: CASSSGQGRDEKLFF; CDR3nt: TGTGCCAGCAGCTCCGGACAGGGTCGGGATGAAAAACTGTTTTTT
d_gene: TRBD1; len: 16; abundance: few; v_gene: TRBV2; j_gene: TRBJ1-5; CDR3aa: CASSVRGQGSNQPQHF; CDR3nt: TGTGCCAGCAGTGTTCGGGGACAGGGGAGCAATCAGCCCCAGCATTTT
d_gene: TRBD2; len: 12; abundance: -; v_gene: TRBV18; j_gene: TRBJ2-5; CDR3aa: CASRTSVETQYF; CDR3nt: TGTGCCAGCAGGACTAGCGTAGAGACCCAGTACTTC
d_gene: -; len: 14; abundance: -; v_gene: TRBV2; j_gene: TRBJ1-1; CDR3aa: CASSTQELNTEAFF; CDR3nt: TGTGCCAGCAGCACACAGGAGTTGAACACTGAAGCTTTCTTT
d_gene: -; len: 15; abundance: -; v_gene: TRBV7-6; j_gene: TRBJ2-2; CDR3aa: CASSSGLIDTGELFF; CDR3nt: TGTGCCAGCAGCTCGGGACTCATAGACACCGGGGAGCTGTTTTTT
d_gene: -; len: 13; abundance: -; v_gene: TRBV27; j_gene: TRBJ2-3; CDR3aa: CASSLGALSTQYF; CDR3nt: TGTGCCAGCAGTTTAGGGGCCCTTAGTACGCAGTATTTT
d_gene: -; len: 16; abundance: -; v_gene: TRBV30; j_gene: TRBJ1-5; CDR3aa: CAWSVSENSLPQPQHF; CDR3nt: TGTGCCTGGAGTGTATCCGAGAATTCTCTCCCACAGCCCCAGCATTTT
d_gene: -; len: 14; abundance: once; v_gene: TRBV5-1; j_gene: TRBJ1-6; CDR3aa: CASSIGLDNSPLHF; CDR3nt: TGCGCCAGCAGCATTGGACTGGATAATTCACCCCTCCACTTT
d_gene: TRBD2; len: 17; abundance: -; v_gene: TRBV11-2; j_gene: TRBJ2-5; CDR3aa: CASATPGNPPGGETQYF; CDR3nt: TGTGCCAGCGCCACCCCGGGGAACCCACCCGGGGGGGAGACCCAGTACTTC
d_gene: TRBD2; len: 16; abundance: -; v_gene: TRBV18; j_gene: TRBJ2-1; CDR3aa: CASSPPQGGGANEQFF; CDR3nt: TGTGCCAGCTCACCACCACAGGGCGGGGGGGCCAATGAGCAGTTCTTC
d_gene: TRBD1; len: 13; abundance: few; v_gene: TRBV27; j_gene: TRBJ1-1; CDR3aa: CASKQQGDTEAFF; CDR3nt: TGTGCCAGCAAACAACAGGGGGACACTGAAGCTTTCTTT
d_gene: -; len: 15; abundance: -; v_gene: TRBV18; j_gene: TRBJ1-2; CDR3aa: CASSPPSDSRYGYTF; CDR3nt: TGTGCCAGCTCACCACCGTCCGACAGCCGCTATGGCTACACCTTC
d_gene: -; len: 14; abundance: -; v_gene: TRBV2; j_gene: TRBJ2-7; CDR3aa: CASAIFLGGYEQYF; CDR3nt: TGTGCCAGCGCGATCTTTTTGGGGGGCTACGAGCAGTACTTC
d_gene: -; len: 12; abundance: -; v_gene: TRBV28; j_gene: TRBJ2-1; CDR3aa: CASSFPGRGQFF; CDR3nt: TGTGCCAGCAGTTTCCCCGGCCGGGGGCAGTTCTTC
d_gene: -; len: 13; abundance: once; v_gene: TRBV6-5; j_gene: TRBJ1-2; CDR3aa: CASSTGVPGGYTF; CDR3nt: TGTGCCAGCAGTACGGGGGTCCCGGGAGGCTACACCTTC
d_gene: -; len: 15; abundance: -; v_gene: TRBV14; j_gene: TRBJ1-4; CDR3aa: CASSQRSGVNEKLFF; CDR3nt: TGTGCCAGCAGCCAAAGATCCGGGGTTAATGAAAAACTGTTTTTT
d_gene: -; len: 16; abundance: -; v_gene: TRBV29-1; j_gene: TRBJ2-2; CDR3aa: CSVAGISLRNTGELFF; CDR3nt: TGCAGCGTTGCCGGTATTAGTTTGCGGAACACCGGGGAGCTGTTTTTT
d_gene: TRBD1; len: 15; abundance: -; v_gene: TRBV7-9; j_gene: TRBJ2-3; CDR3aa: CASSLGQGTADTQYF; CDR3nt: TGTGCCAGCAGCTTAGGACAGGGGACTGCAGATACGCAGTATTTT
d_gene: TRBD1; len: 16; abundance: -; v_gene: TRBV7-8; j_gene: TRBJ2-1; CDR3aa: CASSVNTGQGMDEQFF; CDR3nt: TGTGCCAGCAGCGTAAACACCGGACAGGGTATGGATGAGCAGTTCTTC
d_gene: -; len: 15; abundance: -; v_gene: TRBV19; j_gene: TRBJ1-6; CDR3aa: CASSTSQGRNSPLHF; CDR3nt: TGTGCCAGTAGCACTAGCCAGGGTCGCAATTCACCCCTCCACTTT
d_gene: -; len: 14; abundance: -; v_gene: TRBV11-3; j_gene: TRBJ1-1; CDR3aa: CASSSLPGNTEAFF; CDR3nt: TGTGCCAGCAGCTCCTTACCGGGGAACACTGAAGCTTTCTTT
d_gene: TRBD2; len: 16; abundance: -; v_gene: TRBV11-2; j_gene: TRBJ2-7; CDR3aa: CASRESGAPLRYEQYF; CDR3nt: TGTGCCAGCAGGGAGAGCGGGGCACCACTTCGATACGAGCAGTACTTC
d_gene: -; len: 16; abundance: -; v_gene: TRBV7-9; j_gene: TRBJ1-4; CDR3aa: CASSLGGSTTNEKLFF; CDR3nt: TGTGCCAGCAGTCTGGGGGGGTCAACGACTAATGAAAAACTGTTTTTT
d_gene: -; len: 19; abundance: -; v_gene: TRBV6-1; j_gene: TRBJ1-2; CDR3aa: CASSESLPGQPPGSYGYTF; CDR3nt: TGTGCCAGCAGTGAAAGTCTCCCAGGACAGCCCCCGGGAAGCTATGGCTACACCTTC
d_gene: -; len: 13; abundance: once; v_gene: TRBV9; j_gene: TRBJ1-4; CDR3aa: CASSAGGNEKLFF; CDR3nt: TGTGCCAGCAGCGCGGGGGGCAATGAAAAACTGTTTTTT
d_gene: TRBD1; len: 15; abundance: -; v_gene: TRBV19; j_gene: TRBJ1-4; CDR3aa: CASSLPGQGHEKLFF; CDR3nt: TGTGCCAGTAGCTTACCGGGACAGGGTCATGAAAAACTGTTTTTT
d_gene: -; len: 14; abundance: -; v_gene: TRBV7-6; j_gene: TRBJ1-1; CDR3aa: CASSPGQMNTEAFF; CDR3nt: TGTGCCAGCAGCCCTGGACAGATGAACACTGAAGCTTTCTTT
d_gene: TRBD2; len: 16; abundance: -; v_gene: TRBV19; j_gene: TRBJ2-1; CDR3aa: CASSQRLAGGRNEQFF; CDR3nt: TGTGCCAGTAGTCAAAGACTAGCGGGGGGGCGGAATGAGCAGTTCTTC